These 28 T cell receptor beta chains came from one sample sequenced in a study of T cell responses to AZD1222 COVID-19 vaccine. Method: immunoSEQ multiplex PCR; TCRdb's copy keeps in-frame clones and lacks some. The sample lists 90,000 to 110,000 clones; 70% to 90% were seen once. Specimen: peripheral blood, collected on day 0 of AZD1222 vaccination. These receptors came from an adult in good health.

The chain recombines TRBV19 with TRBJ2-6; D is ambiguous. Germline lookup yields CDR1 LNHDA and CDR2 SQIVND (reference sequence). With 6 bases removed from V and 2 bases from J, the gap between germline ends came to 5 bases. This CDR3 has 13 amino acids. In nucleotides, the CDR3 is TGTGCCAGTAGCTCGACTGGGGCCAACGTCCTGACTTTC. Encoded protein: CASSSTGANVLTF.

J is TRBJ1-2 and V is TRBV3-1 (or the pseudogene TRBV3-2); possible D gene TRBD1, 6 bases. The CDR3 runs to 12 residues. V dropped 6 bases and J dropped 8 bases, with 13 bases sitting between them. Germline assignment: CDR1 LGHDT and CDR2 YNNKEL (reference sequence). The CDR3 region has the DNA TGTGCCAGCAGAAGTACAGGGCGCGGCTACACCTTC. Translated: CASRSTGRGYTF.

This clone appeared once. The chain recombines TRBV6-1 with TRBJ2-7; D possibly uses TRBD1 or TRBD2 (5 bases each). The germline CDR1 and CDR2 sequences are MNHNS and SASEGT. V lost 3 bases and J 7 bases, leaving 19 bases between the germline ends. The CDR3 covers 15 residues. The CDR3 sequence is CASSDEGSWLWEQYF. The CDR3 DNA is TGTGCCAGCAGTGATGAGGGGTCCTGGCTGTGGGAGCAGTACTTC.

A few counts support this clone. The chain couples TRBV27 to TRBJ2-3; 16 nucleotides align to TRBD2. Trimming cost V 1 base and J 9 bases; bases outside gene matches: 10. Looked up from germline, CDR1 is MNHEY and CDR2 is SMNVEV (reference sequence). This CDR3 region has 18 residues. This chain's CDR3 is CASSLWGTSGRAEDTQYF. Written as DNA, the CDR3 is TGTGCCAGCAGTTTATGGGGGACTAGCGGGAGGGCCGAAGACACGCAGTATTTT.

The CDR3 sequence: CASSLVPNNEQFF. As DNA, the CDR3 is TGTGCCAGCAGCTTAGTCCCCAACAATGAGCAGTTCTTC. The chain recombines TRBV7-8 with TRBJ2-1; D not resolved. This CDR3 contains 13 residues. Germline CDR1 SGHVS, CDR2 FQNEAQ. The V end lost 1 base, the J end lost 5 bases, and 6 bases lay between the germline ends.

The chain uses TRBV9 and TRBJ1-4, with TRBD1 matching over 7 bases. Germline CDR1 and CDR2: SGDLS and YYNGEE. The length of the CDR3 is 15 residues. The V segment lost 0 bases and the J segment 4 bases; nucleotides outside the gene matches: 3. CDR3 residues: CASSVDRGGNEKLFF. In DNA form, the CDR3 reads TGTGCCAGCAGCGTAGACAGGGGCGGTAATGAAAAACTGTTTTTT.

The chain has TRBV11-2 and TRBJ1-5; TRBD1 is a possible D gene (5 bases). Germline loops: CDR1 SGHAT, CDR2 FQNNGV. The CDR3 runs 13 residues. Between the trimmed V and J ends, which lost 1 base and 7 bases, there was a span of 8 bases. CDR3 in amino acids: CASSLGGGQPQHF. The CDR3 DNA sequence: TGTGCCAGCAGCTTAGGGGGCGGACAGCCCCAGCATTTT.

CDR3 in DNA: TGTGCCAGCCGGGACAGCTGGAATGAAAAACTGTTTTTT. Its protein is CASRDSWNEKLFF. The rearrangement links TRBV18 to TRBJ1-4; 7 positions match TRBD1. The CDR3 is 13 amino acids. Germline CDR1 is KGHSH and CDR2 is LQKENI. Trimming took 8 bases from V and 5 from J; bases not matched to a gene: 5.

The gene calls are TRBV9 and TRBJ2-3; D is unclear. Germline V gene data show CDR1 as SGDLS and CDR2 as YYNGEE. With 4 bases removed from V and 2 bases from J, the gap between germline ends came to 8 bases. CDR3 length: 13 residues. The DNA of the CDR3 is TGTGCCAGCAGCAGTCTATTCACAGATACGCAGTATTTT. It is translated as CASSSLFTDTQYF.

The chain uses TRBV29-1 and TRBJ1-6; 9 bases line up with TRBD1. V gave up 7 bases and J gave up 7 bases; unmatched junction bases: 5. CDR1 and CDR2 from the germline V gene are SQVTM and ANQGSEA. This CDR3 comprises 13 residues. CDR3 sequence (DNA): TGCAGCGCCCAGGACAGGGGAAATTCACCCCTCCACTTT. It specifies CSAQDRGNSPLHF.

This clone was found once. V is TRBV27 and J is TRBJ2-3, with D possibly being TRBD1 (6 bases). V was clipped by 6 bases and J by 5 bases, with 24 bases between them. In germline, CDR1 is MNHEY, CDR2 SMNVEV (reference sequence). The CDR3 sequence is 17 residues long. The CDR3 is CASRSELRGPGGDTQYF. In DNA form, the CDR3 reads TGTGCCAGCAGGTCCGAACTCAGGGGACCTGGAGGAGATACGCAGTATTTT.

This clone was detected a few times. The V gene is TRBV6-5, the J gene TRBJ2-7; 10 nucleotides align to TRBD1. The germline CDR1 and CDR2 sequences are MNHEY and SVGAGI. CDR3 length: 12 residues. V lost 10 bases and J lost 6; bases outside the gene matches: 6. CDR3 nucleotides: TGTGCCACCGGGGACAGGGGCGGCGAGCAGTACTTC. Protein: CATGDRGGEQYF.

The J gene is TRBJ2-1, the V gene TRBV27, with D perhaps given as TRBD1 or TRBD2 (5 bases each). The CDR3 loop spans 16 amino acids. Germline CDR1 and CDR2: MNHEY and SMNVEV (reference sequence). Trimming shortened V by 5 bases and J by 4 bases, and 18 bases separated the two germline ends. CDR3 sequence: CASSIRTAQGYNEQFF. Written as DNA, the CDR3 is TGTGCCAGCAGTATCAGGACTGCTCAGGGATACAATGAGCAGTTCTTC.

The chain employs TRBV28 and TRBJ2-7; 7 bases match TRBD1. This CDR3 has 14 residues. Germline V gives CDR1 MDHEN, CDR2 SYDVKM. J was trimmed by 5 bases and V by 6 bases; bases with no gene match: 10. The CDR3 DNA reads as TGTGCCAGCAGCGGAGACAGGGTTGGGCACGAGCAGTACTTC. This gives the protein CASSGDRVGHEQYF. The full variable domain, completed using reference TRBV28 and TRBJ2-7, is DVKVTQSSRYLVKRTGEKVFLECVQDMDHENMFWYRQDPGLGLRLIYFSYDVKMKEKGDIPEGYSVSREKKERFSLILESASTNQTSMYLCASSGDRVGHEQYFGPGTRLTVT.

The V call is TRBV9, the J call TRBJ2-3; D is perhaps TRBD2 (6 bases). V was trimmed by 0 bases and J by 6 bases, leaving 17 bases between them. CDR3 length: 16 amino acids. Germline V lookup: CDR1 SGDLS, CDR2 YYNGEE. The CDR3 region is CASSVVSGLSVDTQYF. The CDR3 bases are TGTGCCAGCAGCGTAGTTAGCGGCCTTTCGGTGGATACGCAGTATTTT.

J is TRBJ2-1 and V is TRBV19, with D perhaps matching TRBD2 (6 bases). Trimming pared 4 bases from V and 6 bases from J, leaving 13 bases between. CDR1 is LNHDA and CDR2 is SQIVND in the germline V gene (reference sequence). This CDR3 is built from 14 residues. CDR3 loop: CASSRQLASNEQFF. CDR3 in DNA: TGTGCCAGTAGTAGGCAGCTAGCGAGCAATGAGCAGTTCTTC.

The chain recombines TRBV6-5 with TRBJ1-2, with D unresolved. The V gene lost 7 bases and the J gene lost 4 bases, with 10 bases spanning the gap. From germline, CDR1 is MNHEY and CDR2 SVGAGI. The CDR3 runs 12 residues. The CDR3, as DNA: TGTGCCAGCACGAAGGGTTCCTATGGCTACACCTTC. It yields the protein CASTKGSYGYTF.

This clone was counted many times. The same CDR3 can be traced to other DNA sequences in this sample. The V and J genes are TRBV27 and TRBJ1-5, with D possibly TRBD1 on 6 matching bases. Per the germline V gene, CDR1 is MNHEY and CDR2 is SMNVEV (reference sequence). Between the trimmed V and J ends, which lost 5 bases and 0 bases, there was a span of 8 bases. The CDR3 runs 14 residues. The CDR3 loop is CASSHRDSNQPQHF. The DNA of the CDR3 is TGTGCCAGCAGTCACAGGGATAGCAATCAGCCCCAGCATTTT.

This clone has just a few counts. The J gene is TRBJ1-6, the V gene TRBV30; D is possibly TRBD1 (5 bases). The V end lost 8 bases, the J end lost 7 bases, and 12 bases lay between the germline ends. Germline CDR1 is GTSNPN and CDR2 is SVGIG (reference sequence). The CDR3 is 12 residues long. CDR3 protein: CATIGGNSPLHF. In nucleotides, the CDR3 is TGTGCCACCATCGGGGGGAATTCACCCCTCCACTTT. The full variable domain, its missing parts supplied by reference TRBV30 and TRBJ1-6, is SQTIHQWPATLVQPVGSPLSLECTVEGTSNPNLYWYRQAAGRGLQLLFYSVGIGQISSEVPQNLSASRPQDRQFILSSKKLLLSDSGFYLCATIGGNSPLHFGNGTRLTVT.

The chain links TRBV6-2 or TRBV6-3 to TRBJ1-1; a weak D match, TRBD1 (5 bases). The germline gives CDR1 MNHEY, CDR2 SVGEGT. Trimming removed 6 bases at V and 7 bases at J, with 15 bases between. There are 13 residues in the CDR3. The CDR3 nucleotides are TGTGCCAGCAGCCCGCCCGAGGGGCTTGAAGCTTTCTTT. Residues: CASSPPEGLEAFF.

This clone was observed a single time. The CDR3: CASSLGESSNQPQHF. CDR3 nucleotides: TGTGCCAGCAGCCTTGGGGAGTCTAGCAATCAGCCCCAGCATTTT. The gene calls are TRBV7-9 and TRBJ1-5; D is unclear. CDR3 length: 15 residues. V lost 5 bases and J lost 0, with 11 bases in between. CDR1 and CDR2 (germline): SEHNR, FQNEAQ (reference sequence).

This CDR3 reads CASRRQGREPQHF. As DNA, the CDR3 is TGTGCCAGTAGACGACAGGGGCGGGAGCCCCAGCATTTT. The rearrangement links TRBV19 to TRBJ1-5; 8 bases are shared with TRBD1. The length of the CDR3 is 13 residues. The V gene's germline CDR1 is LNHDA and CDR2 SQIVND (reference sequence). V was clipped by 6 bases and J by 8 bases; unmatched bases: 6.

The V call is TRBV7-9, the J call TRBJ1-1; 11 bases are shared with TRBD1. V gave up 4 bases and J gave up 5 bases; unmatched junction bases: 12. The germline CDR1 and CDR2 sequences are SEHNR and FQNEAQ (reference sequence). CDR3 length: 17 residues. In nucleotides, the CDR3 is TGTGCCAGCAGCTCCCGGGACAGGGGGATTAGGAGAACTGAAGCTTTCTTT. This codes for CASSSRDRGIRRTEAFF.

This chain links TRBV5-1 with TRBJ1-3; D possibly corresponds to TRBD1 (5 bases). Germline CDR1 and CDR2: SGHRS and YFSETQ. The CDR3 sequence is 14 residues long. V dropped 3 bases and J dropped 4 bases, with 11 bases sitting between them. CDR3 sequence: CASSSSRGGNTIYF. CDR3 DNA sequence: TGCGCCAGCAGCTCGTCAAGGGGCGGAAACACCATATATTTT.

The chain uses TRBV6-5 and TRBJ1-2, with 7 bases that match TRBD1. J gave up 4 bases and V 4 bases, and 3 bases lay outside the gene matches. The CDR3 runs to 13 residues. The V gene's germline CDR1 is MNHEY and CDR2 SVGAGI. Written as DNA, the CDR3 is TGTGCCAGCAGTTTCACAGGGGTCTATGGCTACACCTTC. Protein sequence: CASSFTGVYGYTF.

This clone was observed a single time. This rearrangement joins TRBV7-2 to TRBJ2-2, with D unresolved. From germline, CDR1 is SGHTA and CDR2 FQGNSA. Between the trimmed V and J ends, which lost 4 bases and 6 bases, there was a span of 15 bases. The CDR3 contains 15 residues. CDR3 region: CASSSGQVVPGELFF. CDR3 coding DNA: TGTGCCAGCAGCTCTGGGCAGGTTGTCCCCGGGGAGCTGTTTTTT.

The CDR3 is CASSRGTSVSTYEQYF. The CDR3 DNA sequence: TGTGCCAGTAGTCGGGGGACTAGCGTTTCGACCTACGAGCAGTACTTC. The chain is built from TRBV19 and TRBJ2-7; 10 bases fit TRBD2. Germline lookup yields CDR1 LNHDA and CDR2 SQIVND (reference sequence). V gave up 5 bases and J gave up 2 bases; unmatched junction bases: 9. The CDR3 consists of 16 residues.

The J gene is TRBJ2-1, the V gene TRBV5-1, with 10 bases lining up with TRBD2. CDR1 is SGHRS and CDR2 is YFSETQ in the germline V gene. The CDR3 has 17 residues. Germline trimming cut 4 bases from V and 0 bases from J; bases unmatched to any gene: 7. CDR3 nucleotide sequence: TGCGCCAGCAGCGCAGCGTTAGCGGGAGGCTCCTACAATGAGCAGTTCTTC. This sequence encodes CASSAALAGGSYNEQFF.